This TCR beta chain was profiled in a study of cytomegalovirus exposure and HLA in healthy donors. This clone has only a few counts. PCR involved 60 Vbeta and 13 Jbeta primers. Some clones are missing from TCRdb's copy, which holds only in-frame ones; the method was immunoSEQ multiplex PCR. The sample includes some 130,000 clones, 70% to 80% of them seen just once. The length of the CDR3 is 15 residues. In germline, CDR1 is MGHRA, CDR2 YSYEKL. The trim removed 3 bases at V and 10 bases at J, leaving 8 bases unmatched. V and J are TRBV4-1 and TRBJ1-4; 10 nucleotides align to TRBD1. The material sequenced was PBMCs. The source is a human donor in good health. The CDR3 loop is CASSHKGQGPGKLFF. CDR3 DNA: TGCGCCAGCAGCCACAAGGGACAGGGGCCTGGAAAACTGTTTTTT.